This TCR beta chain was sequenced for a study of blood T cell repertoires in COVID-19. Generated by immunoSEQ multiplex PCR, the TCRdb table keeps only in-frame clones and is missing some. The table lists fewer than 250,000 clones, roughly four fifths of them singletons. From germline, CDR1 is SGDLS and CDR2 YYNGEE. This CDR3 is 15 amino acids long. After removal of 9 bases from V and 5 bases from J, the junction contained 9 bases not matched to a gene. This sequence originates from a woman aged 40 to 50 with active or convalescent COVID-19. The gene calls are TRBV9 and TRBJ2-2; the match to TRBD1 covers 11 bases. The specimen was peripheral blood. CDR3 in DNA: TGTGCCACCCAAGCGGGACAGGGGGTGACCGGGGAGCTGTTTTTT. Amino acids: CATQAGQGVTGELFF.